This TCR beta chain comes out of a study of shared clonotypes between healthy human individuals. General study findings and limits: Roughly 5% of naive CD4 clonotypes were common to several donors. Memory subsets had estimated richness that was generally smaller than that of naive subsets.

Concerning this clone: Its antigen is unidentified. A single base is all that separates this from a far larger clone, so a read error is likely.

V gave up 7 bases and J gave up 1 base, with 13 bases separating them. There are 14 residues in the CDR3. CDR1 is KGHSH and CDR2 is LQKENI in the germline V gene. There were no recent acute infections or vaccinations among the donors, who were healthy HIV-negative adults. Replicate sorted-subset PCRs were loaded with 150 to 250 ng DNA, tens of thousands of T cell genomes. Repertoires were generated with immunoSEQ multiplex PCR, while TCRdb's copy carries only in-frame clones and drops some. Here the sample spans 550,000 to 850,000 clones, less than 85% being singletons. The sequencing input was memory CD4+ T cells sorted from blood. As to subset: CD45RA-negative fraction. The genes are TRBV18 and TRBJ1-2, with a tentative D call TRBD1 (5 bases). This receptor was taken from a woman aged 25-40 years in good health. The CDR3: CASLRETVNYGYTF. CDR3 nucleotides: TGTGCCAGCTTACGGGAGACAGTTAACTATGGCTACACCTTC.